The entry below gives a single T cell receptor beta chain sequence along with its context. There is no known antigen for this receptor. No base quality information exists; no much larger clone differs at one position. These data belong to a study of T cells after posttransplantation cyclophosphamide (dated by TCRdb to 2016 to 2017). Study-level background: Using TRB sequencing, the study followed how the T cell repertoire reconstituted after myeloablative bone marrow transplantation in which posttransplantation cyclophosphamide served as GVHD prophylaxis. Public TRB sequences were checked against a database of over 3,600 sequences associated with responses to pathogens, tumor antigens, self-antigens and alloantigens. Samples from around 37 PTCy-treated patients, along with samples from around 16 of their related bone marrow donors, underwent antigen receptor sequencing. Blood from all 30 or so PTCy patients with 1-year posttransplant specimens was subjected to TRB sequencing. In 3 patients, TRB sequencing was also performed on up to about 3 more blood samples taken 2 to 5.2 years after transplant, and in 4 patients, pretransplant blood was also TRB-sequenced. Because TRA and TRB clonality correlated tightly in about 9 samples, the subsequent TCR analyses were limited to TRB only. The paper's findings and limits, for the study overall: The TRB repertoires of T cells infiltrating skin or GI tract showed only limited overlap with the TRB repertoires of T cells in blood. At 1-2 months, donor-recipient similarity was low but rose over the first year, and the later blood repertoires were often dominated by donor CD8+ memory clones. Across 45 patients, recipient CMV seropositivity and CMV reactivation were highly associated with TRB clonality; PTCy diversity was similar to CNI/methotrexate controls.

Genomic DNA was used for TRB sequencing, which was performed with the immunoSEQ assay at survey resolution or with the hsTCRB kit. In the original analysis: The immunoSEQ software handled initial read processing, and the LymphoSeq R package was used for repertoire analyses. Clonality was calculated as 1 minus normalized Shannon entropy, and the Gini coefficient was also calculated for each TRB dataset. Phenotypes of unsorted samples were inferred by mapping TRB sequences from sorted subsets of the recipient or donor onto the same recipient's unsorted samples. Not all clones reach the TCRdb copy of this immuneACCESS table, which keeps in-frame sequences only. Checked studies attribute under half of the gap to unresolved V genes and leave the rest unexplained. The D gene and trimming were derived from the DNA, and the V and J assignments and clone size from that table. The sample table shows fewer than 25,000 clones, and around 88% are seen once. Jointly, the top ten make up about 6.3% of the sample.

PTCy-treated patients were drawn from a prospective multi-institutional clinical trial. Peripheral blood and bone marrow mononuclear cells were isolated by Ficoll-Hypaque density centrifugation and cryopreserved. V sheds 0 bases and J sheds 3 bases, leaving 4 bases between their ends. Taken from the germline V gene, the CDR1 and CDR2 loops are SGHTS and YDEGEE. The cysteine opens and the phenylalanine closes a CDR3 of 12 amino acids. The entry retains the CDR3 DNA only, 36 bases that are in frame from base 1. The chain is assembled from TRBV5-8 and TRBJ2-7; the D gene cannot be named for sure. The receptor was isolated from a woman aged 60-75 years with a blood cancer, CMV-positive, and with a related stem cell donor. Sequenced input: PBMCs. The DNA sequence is TGTGCCAGCAGCTTGGAGCACTACGAGCAGTACTTC. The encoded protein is CASSLEHYEQYF. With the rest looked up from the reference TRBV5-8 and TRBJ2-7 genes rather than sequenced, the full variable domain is EAGVTQSPTHLIKTRGQQATLRCSPISGHTSVYWYQQALGLGLQFLLWYDEGEERNRGNFPPRFSGRQFPNYSSELNVNALELEDSALYLCASSLEHYEQYFGPGTRLTVT.